One TCR beta chain is described in this entry. Its antigen is unidentified. The record originates from a study of cytomegalovirus exposure and HLA in healthy donors. Study-wide background: Drawn from HLA-typed donors, around 85 million unique TCRs were held in an early data release.

PCR primers comprised 60 Vbeta and 13 Jbeta primers. Some clones are missing from TCRdb's copy, which holds only in-frame ones; the method was immunoSEQ multiplex PCR. The sample contains about 180,000 clones, around 80% of which appear only once. Between the trimmed V and J ends, which lost 2 bases and 5 bases, there was a span of 12 bases. This CDR3 region has 14 residues. CDR1 is KGHSH and CDR2 is LQKENI in the germline V gene. Points from the study as a whole: The later analysis indicated that the majority of CMV-associated TCR beta chains appeared HLA-restricted.

This clonotype originated in a woman aged 45-59 years in good health and CMV-seropositive. Material: PBMCs. The J gene is TRBJ2-5, the V gene TRBV18, with a weak D call TRBD2 (6 bases). CDR3: CASSPNQGGETQYF. In DNA form, the CDR3 reads TGTGCCAGCTCACCAAATCAGGGAGGTGAGACCCAGTACTTC.